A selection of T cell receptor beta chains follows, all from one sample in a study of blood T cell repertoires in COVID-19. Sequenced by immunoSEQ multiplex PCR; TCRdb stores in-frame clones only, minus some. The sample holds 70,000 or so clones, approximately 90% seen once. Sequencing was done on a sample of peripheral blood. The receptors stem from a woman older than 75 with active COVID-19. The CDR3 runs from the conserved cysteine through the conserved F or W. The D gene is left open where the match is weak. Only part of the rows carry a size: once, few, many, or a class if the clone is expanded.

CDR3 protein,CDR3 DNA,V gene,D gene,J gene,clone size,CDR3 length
CASSQQGIHEQYF,TGTGCCAGCAGCCAACAGGGGATCCACGAGCAGTACTTC,TRBV6-5,TRBD1,TRBJ2-7,.,13
CASSPSLAQIRLQYF,TGTGCCAGCAGCCCAAGCTTGGCACAGATACGGTTGCAGTATTTT,TRBV9,.,TRBJ2-3,.,15
CASTPSGTYEQYF,TGTGCCAGCACCCCCTCAGGGACCTACGAGCAGTACTTC,TRBV6-6,.,TRBJ2-7,.,13
CATSDFPESGAGDNEQFF,TGTGCCACCAGTGATTTCCCAGAGAGCGGGGCCGGGGACAATGAGCAGTTCTTC,TRBV24-1,TRBD2,TRBJ2-1,.,18
CASSLVGGLAAYNEQFF,TGTGCCAGCAGCTTGGTGGGGGGACTAGCGGCCTACAATGAGCAGTTCTTC,TRBV5-6,TRBD2,TRBJ2-1,.,17
CASSLSRQPGELFF,TGTGCCAGCAGTTTATCGCGGCAGCCCGGGGAGCTGTTTTTT,TRBV27,.,TRBJ2-2,.,14
CASSPGSLLRYEQYF,TGTGCCAGCAGTCCCGGGTCACTTTTAAGATACGAGCAGTACTTC,TRBV6-5,.,TRBJ2-7,few,15
CASSQDPGGGRANTEAFF,TGCGCCAGCAGCCAAGATCCAGGGGGCGGCAGGGCGAACACTGAAGCTTTCTTT,TRBV4-3,TRBD1,TRBJ1-1,.,18
CASFSQEPGNTIYF,TGTGCCAGTTTTTCACAGGAACCTGGAAACACCATATATTTT,TRBV6-5,.,TRBJ1-3,.,14
CASRGGGQAPGPQHF,TGTGCCAGCAGGGGGGGAGGACAGGCCCCGGGGCCCCAGCATTTT,TRBV28,TRBD1,TRBJ1-5,.,15
CASSTQGLDDKNIQYF,TGTGCCAGCAGCACTCAGGGACTCGATGATAAAAACATTCAGTACTTC,TRBV11-2,.,TRBJ2-4,.,16
CASSSLIQGYGNTIYF,TGTGCCAGCAGTTCCCTCATACAGGGATACGGAAACACCATATATTTT,TRBV6-2/TRBV6-3,.,TRBJ1-3,.,16
CASFRCRTSAPSTDTQYF,TGTGCCAGCTTCCGGTGTCGGACAAGTGCCCCCTCCACAGATACGCAGTATTTT,TRBV6-9,.,TRBJ2-3,.,18
CASSQLGTGDGDTQYF,TGCGCCAGCAGTCAATTGGGGACAGGGGACGGAGATACGCAGTATTTT,TRBV23-1,TRBD1,TRBJ2-3,.,16
CASSLMAGVQETQYF,TGTGCCAGCAGCTTAATGGCGGGAGTTCAAGAGACCCAGTACTTC,TRBV7-2,TRBD2,TRBJ2-5,.,15
CASSYSRKTYEQYF,TGTGCCAGCAGTTACTCCAGGAAGACCTACGAGCAGTACTTC,TRBV28,.,TRBJ2-7,.,14
CASSSKTSGPNNEQFF,TGTGCCAGCAGCTCCAAGACTAGCGGGCCAAACAATGAGCAGTTCTTC,TRBV11-3,TRBD2,TRBJ2-1,once,16
CASSELIASDTQYF,TGTGCCAGCAGTGAGTTGATAGCGTCCGATACGCAGTATTTT,TRBV2,.,TRBJ2-3,.,14
CASSLGQGIQYF,TGCGCCAGCAGCTTGGGACAGGGCATTCAGTACTTC,TRBV5-1,TRBD1,TRBJ2-4,.,12
CVRSLEGWGHGANEKLFF,.,TRBV7-5,.,TRBJ1-4,.,18
CASGVWGREKLFF,TGTGCCAGTGGGGTCTGGGGCCGTGAAAAACTGTTTTTT,TRBV27,.,TRBJ1-4,.,13
CASSYRAGNPQPQHF,TGTGCCAGCAGTTACCGTGCAGGAAACCCTCAGCCCCAGCATTTT,TRBV6-2/TRBV6-3,.,TRBJ1-5,.,15
CASSLGEGRTEAFF,TGTGCCAGCAGCCTGGGGGAGGGCCGCACTGAAGCTTTCTTT,TRBV9,.,TRBJ1-1,.,14
CASSYGRGYEQYF,TGTGCCAGCAGTTACGGCAGGGGCTACGAGCAGTACTTC,TRBV6-6,.,TRBJ2-7,.,13
CASSSPGLLDNEQFF,TGTGCCAGCAGCTCTCCGGGACTCCTAGATAATGAGCAGTTCTTC,TRBV5-4,.,TRBJ2-1,.,15
CASSPAAIRSTDTQYF,TGTGCCAGCAGCCCGGCGGCGATAAGAAGCACAGATACGCAGTATTTT,TRBV7-9,.,TRBJ2-3,.,16
CASSPRSQFETQYF,TGTGCCAGCTCACCACGTTCACAGTTCGAGACCCAGTACTTC,TRBV18,.,TRBJ2-5,once,14
CASSRDSPYGGYTF,TGTGCCAGCAGTCGGGACAGCCCTTACGGCGGCTACACCTTC,TRBV25-1,TRBD1,TRBJ1-2,.,14
CSVLDRLNTEAFF,TGCAGCGTCCTGGACAGGTTGAACACTGAAGCTTTCTTT,TRBV29-1,TRBD1,TRBJ1-1,.,13